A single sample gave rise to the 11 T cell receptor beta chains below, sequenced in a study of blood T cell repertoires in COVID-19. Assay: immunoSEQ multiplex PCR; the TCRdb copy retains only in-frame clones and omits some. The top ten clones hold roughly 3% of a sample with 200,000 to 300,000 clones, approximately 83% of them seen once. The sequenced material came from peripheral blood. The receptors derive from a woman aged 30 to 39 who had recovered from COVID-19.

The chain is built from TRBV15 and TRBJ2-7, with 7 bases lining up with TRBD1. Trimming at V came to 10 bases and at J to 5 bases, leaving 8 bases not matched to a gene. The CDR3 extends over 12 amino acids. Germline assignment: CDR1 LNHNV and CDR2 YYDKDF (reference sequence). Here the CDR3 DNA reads TGTGCCATACGACAGGGCCCCAACGAGCAGTACTTC. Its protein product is CAIRQGPNEQYF.

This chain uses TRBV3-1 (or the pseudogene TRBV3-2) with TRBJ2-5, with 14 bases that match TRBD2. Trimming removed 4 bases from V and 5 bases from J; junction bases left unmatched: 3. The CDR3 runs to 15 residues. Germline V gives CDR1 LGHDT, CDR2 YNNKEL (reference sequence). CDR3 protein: CASSPGLAGVETQYF. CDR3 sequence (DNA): TGTGCCAGCAGCCCGGGACTAGCGGGGGTGGAGACCCAGTACTTC.

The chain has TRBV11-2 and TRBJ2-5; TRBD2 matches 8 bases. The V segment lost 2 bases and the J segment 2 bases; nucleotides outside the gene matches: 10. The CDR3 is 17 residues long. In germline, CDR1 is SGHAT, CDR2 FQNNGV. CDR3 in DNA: TGTGCCAGCAGCTTACCCCTGACGGGGGGGGCACAAGAGACCCAGTACTTC. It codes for CASSLPLTGGAQETQYF.

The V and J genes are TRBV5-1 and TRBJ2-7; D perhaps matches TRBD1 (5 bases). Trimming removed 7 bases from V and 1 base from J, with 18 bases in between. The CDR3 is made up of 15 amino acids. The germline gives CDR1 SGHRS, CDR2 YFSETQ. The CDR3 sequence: CASSYTGHLSYEQYF. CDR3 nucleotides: TGCGCCAGCTCCTATACAGGTCATTTGTCCTACGAGCAGTACTTC.

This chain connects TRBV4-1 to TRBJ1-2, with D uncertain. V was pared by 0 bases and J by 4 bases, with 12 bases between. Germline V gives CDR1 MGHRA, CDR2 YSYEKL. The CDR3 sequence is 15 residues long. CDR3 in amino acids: CASSQDLGEGYGYTF. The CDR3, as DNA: TGCGCCAGCAGCCAAGATCTCGGGGAGGGCTATGGCTACACCTTC.

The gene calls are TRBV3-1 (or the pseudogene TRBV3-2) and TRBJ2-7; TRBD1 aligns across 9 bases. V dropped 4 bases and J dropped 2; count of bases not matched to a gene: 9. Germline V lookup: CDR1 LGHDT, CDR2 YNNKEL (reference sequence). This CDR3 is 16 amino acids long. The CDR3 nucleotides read TGTGCCAGCAGCCGAAAAAGGGGACAGGGACCCTACGAGCAGTACTTC. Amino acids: CASSRKRGQGPYEQYF.

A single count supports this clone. Here the CDR3 DNA reads TGTGCCAGCAGCCAAGAAAATTTCCGGGGGGGAAGCACAGATACGCAGTATTTT. It yields the protein CASSQENFRGGSTDTQYF. The chain joins TRBV4-2 to TRBJ2-3; the match to TRBD2 covers 8 bases. J gave up 0 bases and V 0 bases, and 8 bases lay outside the gene matches. The CDR3 runs to 18 residues. The germline gives CDR1 LGHNA, CDR2 YNFKEQ.

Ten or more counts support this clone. In DNA form, the CDR3 reads TGTGCCAGCAGCGTAGAGGCAGGGTTCTACAATGAGCAGTTCTTC. Its translation: CASSVEAGFYNEQFF. The chain recombines TRBV9 with TRBJ2-1, with D perhaps TRBD1 (5 bases). Germline lookup yields CDR1 SGDLS and CDR2 YYNGEE. The CDR3 is made up of 15 amino acids. With 0 bases removed from V and 3 bases from J, the gap between germline ends came to 10 bases.

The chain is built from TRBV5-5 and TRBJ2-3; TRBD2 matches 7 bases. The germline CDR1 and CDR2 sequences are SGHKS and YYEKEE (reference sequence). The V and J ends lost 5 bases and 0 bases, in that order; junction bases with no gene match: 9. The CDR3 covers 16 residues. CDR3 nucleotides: TGTGCCAGCAGGGGGAGGGGTCCCACCAGCACAGATACGCAGTATTTT. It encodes CASRGRGPTSTDTQYF.

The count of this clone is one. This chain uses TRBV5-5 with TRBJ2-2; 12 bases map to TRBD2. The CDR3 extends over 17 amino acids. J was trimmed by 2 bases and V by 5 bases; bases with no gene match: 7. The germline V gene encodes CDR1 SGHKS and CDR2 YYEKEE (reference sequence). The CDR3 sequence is CASRTSSGGVNTGELFF. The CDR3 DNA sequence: TGTGCCAGCAGAACGTCTAGCGGGGGGGTCAACACCGGGGAGCTGTTTTTT.

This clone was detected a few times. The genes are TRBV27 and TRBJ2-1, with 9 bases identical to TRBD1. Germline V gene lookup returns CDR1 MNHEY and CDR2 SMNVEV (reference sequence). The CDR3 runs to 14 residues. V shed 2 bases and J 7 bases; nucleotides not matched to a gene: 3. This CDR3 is CASSLPGTGNEQFF. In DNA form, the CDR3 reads TGTGCCAGCAGTTTACCGGGGACAGGGAATGAGCAGTTCTTC.